The 21 T cell receptor beta chains reported below all come from one sample, sequenced in a study of beta chain features in type 1 diabetes (dated 2018 in TCRdb). The method behind the library was the immunoSEQ multiplex PCR assay. The High Capacity cDNA Reverse Transcription Kit was used to reverse transcribe all of the isolated RNA, meaning that expressed TCRB transcripts were what got sequenced. TCRdb retrieved this table from immuneACCESS and kept in-frame rearrangements only. Not all clones are present; in checked studies, unresolved V genes account for under half, and no reason is known for the remainder. This sample gives under 250,000 clones in total; 13% to 15% of them show up just once. The ten largest clones represent more than 0.025% of the sample. The sequencing input was naive CD4+ T cells from blood. The cell subset or site label corresponds to: true naive CD4+ T cells. These receptors came from a woman in her thirties or forties in good health.

The chain carries TRBV7-6 and TRBJ1-5; D perhaps matches TRBD1 (6 bases). Germline V gene data show CDR1 as SGHVS and CDR2 as FNYEAQ. Between the trimmed V and J ends, which lost 2 bases and 5 bases, there was a span of 10 bases. This CDR3 spans 14 amino acids. The CDR3 DNA sequence: TGTGCCAGCAGCTTAACACAGGGTGATCAGCCCCAGCATTTT. Translating it yields CASSLTQGDQPQHF. The full variable domain, with the rest looked up from reference TRBV7-6 and TRBJ1-5, is GAGVSQSPRYKVTKRGQDVALRCDPISGHVSLYWYRQALGQGPEFLTYFNYEAQQDKSGLPNDRFSAERPEGSISTLTIQRTEQRDSAMYRCASSLTQGDQPQHFGDGTRLSIL.

The chain employs TRBV6-5 and TRBJ2-3, with D unclear. The CDR3 is made up of 14 amino acids. Germline CDR1 is MNHEY and CDR2 is SVGAGI. The V end was cut by 4 bases, the J end by 0 bases, with 8 bases between. As DNA, the CDR3 is TGTGCCAGCAGTTTTTCTTCTAGCACAGATACGCAGTATTTT. This sequence encodes CASSFSSSTDTQYF.

The chain is built from TRBV6-5 and TRBJ1-1; TRBD1 agrees at 8 bases. The CDR3 covers 14 residues. Trimming at V came to 6 bases and at J to 1 base, leaving 4 bases not matched to a gene. In germline, CDR1 is MNHEY, CDR2 SVGAGI. The CDR3 nucleotides are TGTGCCAGCAGGCGACAGGGGACGAACACTGAAGCTTTCTTT. This gives the protein CASRRQGTNTEAFF.

The sample holds a few counts of this clone. This chain joins TRBV11-2 and TRBJ2-3; D is unclear. This CDR3 is built from 15 residues. Germline V gene lookup returns CDR1 SGHAT and CDR2 FQNNGV. V was trimmed by 0 bases and J by 4 bases, leaving 11 bases between them. The CDR3 reads CASSLEGLSADTQYF. The CDR3 DNA is TGTGCCAGCAGCTTAGAGGGTCTGAGCGCAGATACGCAGTATTTT.

This clone showed up just a few times. The rearrangement joins TRBV4-3 to TRBJ1-4; 7 bases are a match to TRBD1. J gave up 5 bases and V 0 bases, and 6 bases lay outside the gene matches. The CDR3 contains 16 residues. The germline gives CDR1 LGHNA, CDR2 YSLEER. CDR3 nucleotides: TGCGCCAGCAGCCAAGAGGCGGCAGGGGGGAATGAAAAACTGTTTTTT. Protein product: CASSQEAAGGNEKLFF.

The chain is built from TRBV18 and TRBJ2-7, with TRBD2 matching over 9 bases. Per germline, CDR1 KGHSH and CDR2 LQKENI. The CDR3 has 14 amino acids. With V trimmed by 3 bases and J by 3 bases, 3 bases remained unmatched. The CDR3: CASSPGLASYEQYF. The CDR3 nucleotides read TGTGCCAGCTCACCGGGACTAGCCAGCTACGAGCAGTACTTC. Full variable domain (outside the CDR3, taken from reference TRBV18 and TRBJ2-7): NAGVMQNPRHLVRRRGQEARLRCSPMKGHSHVYWYRQLPEEGLKFMVYLQKENIIDESGMPKERFSAEFPKEGPSILRIQQVVRGDSAAYFCASSPGLASYEQYFGPGTRLTVT.

This clone appeared a few times. This sequence joins TRBV4-3 and TRBJ2-5; 8 positions match TRBD2. The CDR3 length is 17 residues. V lost 0 bases to trimming and J lost 5 bases; unmatched junction nucleotides: 11. Germline CDR1 LGHNA, CDR2 YSLEER. The DNA of the CDR3 is TGCGCCAGCAGCCAAGAGCCCCGACTAGCGAGGGAGGAGACCCAGTACTTC. This translates into CASSQEPRLAREETQYF.

The chain uses TRBV6-6 and TRBJ2-7; 12 positions agree with TRBD2. The ends lost 6 bases at V and 7 bases at J; junction bases unmatched: 10. The germline gives CDR1 MNHNY, CDR2 SVGAGI (reference sequence). There are 15 residues in the CDR3. The CDR3 here is CASSPSTSGGHEQYF. In DNA form, the CDR3 reads TGTGCCAGCAGCCCATCGACTAGCGGGGGTCATGAGCAGTACTTC.

The chain joins TRBV19 to TRBJ2-3; D is perhaps TRBD2 (6 bases). The CDR3 is 16 residues long. V lost 5 bases, J lost 3 bases, and 18 bases lay in between. Looked up from germline, CDR1 is LNHDA and CDR2 is SQIVND (reference sequence). CDR3 coding DNA: TGTGCCAGTAGTCCCCTCGGGGCGGGGAGAACAGATACGCAGTATTTT. Amino acids: CASSPLGAGRTDTQYF. Full variable domain (missing parts from reference TRBV19 and TRBJ2-3): DGGITQSPKYLFRKEGQNVTLSCEQNLNHDAMYWYRQDPGQGLRLIYYSQIVNDFQKGDIAEGYSVSREKKESFPLTVTSAQKNPTAFYLCASSPLGAGRTDTQYFGPGTRLTVL.

This clone was observed a few times. This chain links TRBV15 with TRBJ2-5, with 11 positions matching TRBD1. There are 16 residues in the CDR3. CDR1 is LNHNV and CDR2 is YYDKDF in the germline V gene (reference sequence). V shed 1 base, J shed 1 base, and the junction held 2 bases outside the gene matches. The CDR3 DNA reads as TGTGCCACCAGCAGAGGGGGGACAGGGGGCCAAGAGACCCAGTACTTC. Protein product: CATSRGGTGGQETQYF.

V is TRBV5-5 and J is TRBJ1-1, with a possible D match to TRBD1 (6 bases). The CDR3 is 14 residues long. V lost 4 bases and J 0 bases, leaving 10 bases between the germline ends. The germline gives CDR1 SGHKS, CDR2 YYEKEE (reference sequence). CDR3 nucleotides: TGTGCCAGCAGCCAAGGGGGAATGAACACTGAAGCTTTCTTT. It translates to CASSQGGMNTEAFF.

This clone was counted only a few times. The chain uses TRBV11-2 and TRBJ2-7; TRBD1 aligns across 7 bases. V lost 4 bases, J lost 6 bases, and 15 bases stayed unmatched. The V gene's germline CDR1 is SGHAT and CDR2 FQNNGV. The CDR3 has 16 residues. The CDR3 reads CASSSPRGQALSEQYF. The CDR3 DNA is TGTGCCAGCAGCTCGCCCCGAGGACAGGCCCTCAGCGAGCAGTACTTC.

This clone was picked up a small number of times. The CDR3 DNA follows: TGCGCCAGCAGTCGAGACCCTGGGGCCACCGGGGAGCTGTTTTTT. This codes for CASSRDPGATGELFF. J is TRBJ2-2 and V is TRBV4-3, with D perhaps TRBD1 (5 bases). The germline gives CDR1 LGHNA, CDR2 YSLEER. The CDR3 is made up of 15 amino acids. Between the trimmed V and J ends, which lost 6 bases and 4 bases, there was a span of 15 bases.

The sample holds a few counts of this clone. The V call is TRBV10-2, the J call TRBJ1-3; 7 bases match TRBD1. CDR1 and CDR2 (germline): WSHSY, SAAADI. The CDR3 is made up of 14 amino acids. The ends lost 7 bases at V and 4 bases at J; junction bases unmatched: 7. DNA for the CDR3: TGCGCCAGCATAGCGACAGGGCTCGGAAACACCATATATTTT. Its translation: CASIATGLGNTIYF.

This clone was seen a handful of times. The V and J genes are TRBV9 and TRBJ1-2; possibly TRBD1 for D (6 bases). The CDR3 covers 16 residues. V gave up 2 bases and J gave up 0 bases, with 14 bases separating them. In germline, CDR1 is SGDLS, CDR2 YYNGEE. The CDR3 DNA follows: TGTGCCAGCAGCGTCGAAACAGGGCGAGCTAACTATGGCTACACCTTC. Residues: CASSVETGRANYGYTF.

This clone was counted a few times. This chain joins TRBV19 and TRBJ1-2, with D perhaps matching TRBD1 (6 bases). Trimming left V 10 bases short and J 4 bases short, with 19 bases between. Per the germline V gene, CDR1 is LNHDA and CDR2 is SQIVND (reference sequence). CDR3 length: 14 amino acids. CDR3 loop: CATETGSSSYGYTF. The CDR3 bases are TGTGCCACCGAGACAGGCTCCAGTTCCTATGGCTACACCTTC.

This chain connects TRBV2 to TRBJ2-5; the D is unclear. The J call may be faulty, since TRBJ2-7 better matches the DNA end. CDR1 is SNHLY and CDR2 is FYNNEI in the germline V gene. There are 14 residues in the CDR3. The CDR3 loop reads CASSAFLRNYEQYF. CDR3 coding DNA: TGTGCCAGCAGTGCTTTTTTGCGGAACTACGAGCAGTACTTC.

This clone was seen a handful of times. V gene TRBV4-3 combines with J gene TRBJ1-5; D possibly corresponds to TRBD1 (6 bases). This CDR3 region has 14 residues. The ends were cut back, 3 bases at V and 1 base at J, with 7 bases in the middle. CDR1 and CDR2 from the germline V gene are LGHNA and YSLEER. As DNA, the CDR3 is TGCGCCAGCAGCCATGGACAGAGCAATCAGCCCCAGCATTTT. This translates into CASSHGQSNQPQHF.

The chain is built from TRBV9 and TRBJ1-6, with D perhaps matching TRBD1 (6 bases). The CDR3 has 16 amino acids. In germline, CDR1 is SGDLS, CDR2 YYNGEE. Trimming cost V 3 bases and J 7 bases, with 17 bases left between them. The CDR3 nucleotides read TGTGCCAGCAGCGGAGATGGGGGCCTGAGGAATTCACCCCTCCACTTT. Translating gives CASSGDGGLRNSPLHF.

V gene TRBV11-2 combines with J gene TRBJ1-1; 7 positions match TRBD1. This CDR3 has 15 amino acids. V shed 1 base and J 0 bases; nucleotides not matched to a gene: 2. Germline V gives CDR1 SGHAT, CDR2 FQNNGV. CDR3: CASSLGQGVNTEAFF. CDR3 sequence (DNA): TGTGCCAGCAGCTTAGGACAGGGTGTGAACACTGAAGCTTTCTTT.

The DNA for the CDR3 is TGCGCCAGCAGCTTATTCGCCTTAGCGAACACTGAAGCTTTCTTT. The encoded protein is CASSLFALANTEAFF. This chain links TRBV5-1 with TRBJ1-1; no definite D call. This CDR3 contains 15 residues. The germline CDR1 and CDR2 sequences are SGHRS and YFSETQ. Trimming took off 2 bases at V and 1 base at J, with 12 bases between the two ends. Using reference TRBV5-1 and TRBJ1-1 for the parts outside the CDR3, the full variable domain is KAGVTQTPRYLIKTRGQQVTLSCSPISGHRSVSWYQQTPGQGLQFLFEYFSETQRNKGNFPGRFSGRQFSNSRSEMNVSTLELGDSALYLCASSLFALANTEAFFGQGTRLTVV.